These 4 T cell receptor beta chains were all obtained from the same sample, sequenced in a study of long-term antiretroviral therapy in people with HIV. Researchers report immunoSEQ v3.0 was run at survey level. Generated by immunoSEQ multiplex PCR, the TCRdb table keeps only in-frame clones and is missing some. Counted here are over 15,000 clones, around 75% occurring once; the ten biggest clones make up roughly 15%. Sequencing used unsorted PBMCs, obtained 1.5 years before starting antiretroviral therapy. The receptors shown here come from a woman in her fifties or sixties with HIV.

The V call is TRBV11-2, the J call TRBJ1-6; D unclear. This CDR3 spans 18 amino acids. Trimming cost V 2 bases and J 6 bases, with 20 bases left between them. Germline assignment: CDR1 SGHAT and CDR2 FQNNGV. CDR3 sequence (DNA): TGTGCCAGCAGCTTAACAAGCCCCGGACTTGAAATTAATTCACCCCTCCACTTT. This gives the protein CASSLTSPGLEINSPLHF.

The chain is built from TRBV11-2 and TRBJ2-1; perhaps D is TRBD1 or TRBD2 (6 bases each). The germline CDR1 and CDR2 sequences are SGHAT and FQNNGV. CDR3 length equals 14 residues. V was clipped by 5 bases and J by 7 bases, with 15 bases between them. In DNA form, the CDR3 reads TGTGCCAGCAGCCAGCAAAGGGGGAGGAATGAGCAGTTCTTC. As protein: CASSQQRGRNEQFF. Using reference TRBV11-2 and TRBJ2-1 for the parts outside the CDR3, the full variable domain is EAGVAQSPRYKIIEKRQSVAFWCNPISGHATLYWYQQILGQGPKLLIQFQNNGVVDDSQLPKDRFSAERLKGVDSTLKIQPAKLEDSAVYLCASSQQRGRNEQFFGPGTRLTVL.

V is TRBV7-2 and J is TRBJ2-5; D is uncertain. V gave up 6 bases and J gave up 4 bases, with 18 bases separating them. This CDR3 comprises 15 residues. Germline V gene data show CDR1 as SGHTA and CDR2 as FQGNSA. The CDR3 loop reads CASSLPSLDVETQYF. For the CDR3, the DNA is TGTGCCAGCAGTCTCCCCTCTCTGGACGTAGAGACCCAGTACTTC.

This chain uses TRBV5-1 with TRBJ2-2; tentatively, D is TRBD1 (5 bases). Looked up from germline, CDR1 is SGHRS and CDR2 is YFSETQ. V was cut by 2 bases and J by 7 bases, with 18 bases left in between. This CDR3 comprises 16 residues. DNA of the CDR3: TGCGCCAGCAGCTTAAGGGGTTCCTCTGGAAACGGGGAGCTGTTTTTT. This codes for CASSLRGSSGNGELFF. The full variable domain, in which reference TRBV5-1 and TRBJ2-2 provide the parts outside the CDR3, is KAGVTQTPRYLIKTRGQQVTLSCSPISGHRSVSWYQQTPGQGLQFLFEYFSETQRNKGNFPGRFSGRQFSNSRSEMNVSTLELGDSALYLCASSLRGSSGNGELFFGEGSRLTVL.